These 12 T cell receptor beta chains came from one sample sequenced in a study of blood T cell repertoires in COVID-19. The assay was immunoSEQ multiplex PCR, and TCRdb's table has in-frame clones only and misses some. The sample yields some 300,000 clones, around 90% seen once. Specimen: PBMCs or T cells enriched from blood (not recorded which). These TCRs come from a woman between 18 and 30 years old with acute COVID-19.

J is TRBJ2-1 and V is TRBV28; perhaps TRBD1 as D (6 bases). The CDR3 is 11 amino acids. The germline V gene has CDR1 MDHEN and CDR2 SYDVKM. V shed 7 bases and J shed 10 bases, with 11 bases lying between them. The chain's CDR3 is CASTTGIEQFF. The CDR3 coding sequence is TGTGCCAGCACAACAGGGATCGAGCAGTTCTTC.

The chain joins TRBV5-1 to TRBJ1-1; 8 bases align to TRBD1. The CDR3 extends over 14 amino acids. Trimming at V came to 4 bases and at J to 1 base, leaving 3 bases not matched to a gene. CDR1 SGHRS and CDR2 YFSETQ come from the germline V gene. Here the CDR3 reads CASSTGQGNTEAFF. The CDR3 nucleotides are TGCGCCAGCAGCACTGGACAGGGGAACACTGAAGCTTTCTTT.

The chain employs TRBV10-2 and TRBJ1-2, with no clear D. Trimming took off 3 bases at V and 4 bases at J, with 15 bases between the two ends. Germline-derived CDR1 and CDR2 are WSHSY and SAAADI. This CDR3 has 15 amino acids. The CDR3 coding sequence is TGCGCCAGCAGTGATAAGAGTATCTGGTCCTATGGCTACACCTTC. Amino acids: CASSDKSIWSYGYTF.

The rearrangement links TRBV20-1 to TRBJ2-7; TRBD1 is a possible D gene (6 bases). Per the germline V gene, CDR1 is DFQATT and CDR2 is SNEGSKA (reference sequence). This CDR3 has 11 amino acids. Trimming removed 6 bases from V and 4 bases from J, with 10 bases in between. CDR3 DNA sequence: TGCAGTGCAGAACAGGGTTACGAGCAGTACTTC. As protein: CSAEQGYEQYF.

CDR3 bases: TGTGCCAGTAGAGCCCGGTCTTCCTACGAGCAGTACTTC. This sequence encodes CASRARSSYEQYF. This chain connects TRBV19 to TRBJ2-7, with D uncertain. V was trimmed by 6 bases and J by 1 base, leaving 10 bases between them. The CDR3 totals 13 residues. The germline CDR1 and CDR2 sequences are LNHDA and SQIVND (reference sequence).

J is TRBJ2-1 and V is TRBV29-1, with D possibly TRBD2 on 6 matching bases. The ends were cut back, 7 bases at V and 7 bases at J, with 14 bases in the middle. The CDR3 totals 12 residues. Germline assignment: CDR1 SQVTM and CDR2 ANQGSEA. The CDR3 bases are TGCAGCGCTACGGGAGTTGGAAATGAGCAGTTCTTC. It encodes CSATGVGNEQFF.

This clone was found a few times. The sample carries other DNA sequences with the same CDR3. The CDR3 reads CASSPGGATYGYTF. The CDR3 coding sequence is TGCGCCAGCAGCCCGGGGGGGGCGACCTATGGCTACACCTTC. The chain links TRBV5-1 to TRBJ1-2, with a possible D match to TRBD1 (6 bases). V lost 4 bases to trimming and J lost 4 bases, with 14 bases between them. The length of the CDR3 is 14 residues. Germline CDR1 and CDR2: SGHRS and YFSETQ.

This sequence joins TRBV13 and TRBJ2-7; the D gene is possibly TRBD1 (6 bases). This CDR3 is 16 amino acids long. Trimming took 5 bases from V and 2 from J, leaving 19 bases between them. Germline values: CDR1 PRHDT, CDR2 FYEKMQ (reference sequence). The CDR3 DNA is TGTGCCAGCAGCCGAGGGGACATGACAACGACCTACGAGCAGTACTTC. Encoded protein: CASSRGDMTTTYEQYF.

The rearrangement joins TRBV28 to TRBJ1-2, with TRBD1 matching over 7 bases. This CDR3 comprises 13 residues. The germline gives CDR1 MDHEN, CDR2 SYDVKM. Unmatched junction bases numbered 10, after V lost 8 bases and J lost 7 bases. CDR3 in DNA: TGTGCCAGCGGGTCGGGGGCAGGGGGTGGCTACACCTTC. Translation gives CASGSGAGGGYTF.

J is TRBJ1-1 and V is TRBV11-2; TRBD1 matches 12 bases. There are 18 residues in the CDR3. V lost 1 base to trimming and J lost 10 bases; unmatched junction nucleotides: 16. In germline, CDR1 is SGHAT, CDR2 FQNNGV. CDR3 loop: CASSLAGTGGFRWGAAFF. The DNA of the CDR3 is TGTGCCAGCAGCTTAGCTGGGACAGGGGGCTTTCGATGGGGTGCAGCTTTCTTT.

This rearrangement joins TRBV19 to TRBJ2-1; D gene ambiguous. The CDR3 is made up of 13 amino acids. Germline V CDR1 and CDR2: LNHDA, SQIVND (reference sequence). Trimming shortened V by 5 bases and J by 9 bases, and 14 bases separated the two germline ends. CDR3 DNA sequence: TGTGCCAGTAGTCCCGACCTAGTCCGTGAGCAGTTCTTC. It is translated as CASSPDLVREQFF.

This clone was recorded once. The chain couples TRBV28 to TRBJ2-2; tentative D call: TRBD2 (6 bases). Trimming pared 8 bases from V and 1 base from J, leaving 14 bases between. The CDR3 loop spans 15 amino acids. Germline assignment: CDR1 MDHEN and CDR2 SYDVKM. The CDR3 DNA follows: TGTGCCAGCTACGCTAGGCGGGAGAACACCGGGGAGCTGTTTTTT. This codes for CASYARRENTGELFF.